This T cell receptor (beta chain) was recovered during a study of cytomegalovirus exposure and HLA in healthy donors (dated by TCRdb to 2016 to 2017). Background for the entire study: An earlier analysis of roughly 500 of the donors reported roughly 300 Gb of sequence data and around 110 million unique TCR beta sequences obtained from some 200 million T cells. Approximately 300 gigabases of sequencing data and tens of millions of unique TCR sequences made up an early release that covered roughly 670 HLA-typed donors. Of the roughly 390 genotyped donors, about 80% fell in the genetic ancestry cluster associated with self-reported Caucasian donors. The aim of the study was to test whether cataloging public T cell receptors could identify signatures of past pathogen exposure. Using immunosequencing, the study profiled T cell repertoires from about 620 subjects and related those repertoires to cytomegalovirus serostatus. In addition to the first cohort of 666 subjects, a separate validation cohort of 120 different subjects was used. The study combined high-throughput TCR immunosequencing, statistical association of individual TCRs with disease status, and machine learning to predict cytomegalovirus infection status. A later analysis re-analyzed previously published TCR beta repertoires from 666 donors and added high-resolution HLA genotyping to study TCR occurrence patterns. In the later analysis, no new phenotypic data were used to find candidate immune exposures; instead, reliance was placed on TCR beta sequences and their occurrence across donors. An earlier analysis of roughly 600 of the donors used high-throughput TCR beta sequencing to judge whether each TCR beta V gene segment behaved as functional or pseudogenic. Donor age, sex, ethnicity and CMV serostatus were compiled together with the repertoire data. A later genetic analysis took genome-wide SNP genotypes for 398 of the 666 donors and used that subset as a discovery cohort. Every repertoire in the discovery cohort had been generated on one and the same sequencing platform. Class I and class II HLA loci were covered by the typing at four-digit resolution. The number of donors typed differed by locus, with 629-630 for A, B, C, DRB1 and DQB1, about 500 for DQA1, over 600 for DPA1, and roughly 450 for DPB1. A few DR-DQ haplotypes were treated as single units for association and clustering because of strong linkage in the cohort. Among under 450 genotyped donors of the cohort, an average of 235,054 unique TCR beta nucleotide sequences were sequenced per donor, roughly a sixth of them non-productive.

The trim is 4 bases for V and 1 base for J, with a gap of 5 bases between the germline ends. Based on the germline V gene, the CDR1 and CDR2 sequences are MNHEY and SVGAGI. Measured from the cysteine to the phenylalanine, the CDR3 is 14 residues long. Only the CDR3 part of the read is kept: 42 bases, read in frame from the first base. The cohort comprised around 700 healthy bone marrow donors. At the time of sampling, all cohort members were nominally healthy, though unrecorded immune exposures were likely present. The donor was CMV seropositive and was included in the group of 289 seropositive cohort members. Every donor gave a peripheral blood sample, and the peripheral blood mononuclear cells from that sample were used for TCR beta sequencing. The Qiagen DNeasy Blood Extraction Kit was used to extract genomic DNA from the blood cell samples. Library prep was done by the immunoSEQ multiplex PCR assay. For the multiplex PCR, a mixture combining 60 forward primers for TCR Vbeta segments and 13 reverse primers for TCR Jbeta segments was used. Amplification of the CDR3 region of rearranged TCR beta genes was performed with a multiplex PCR assay on genomic DNA. On the Illumina HiSeq System, the amplified TCR beta libraries were sequenced as 87-base-pair reads. The original methods were these. Across the roughly 600 repertoires, a later analysis counted 60 million to 90 million unique TCR beta chains, approximately 10 million of which were shared by at least two donors. Raw reads were error-corrected and collapsed into unique sequences by a nearest-neighbor algorithm in which closely related sequences were merged to remove PCR and sequencing errors. CDR3 sequences were aligned to IMGT reference sequences to assign V, D and J gene segments. For a sequence to be retained, at least a six-nucleotide match to both a V gene segment and a J gene segment was required. Rearrangements were called productive when the CDR3 lacked stop codons and stayed in frame with V and J; all others were non-productive. Following IMGT convention, CDR3 was defined as the stretch from the second conserved V-encoded cysteine to the conserved J-encoded phenylalanine. Sequences without an unambiguous match to a single V gene segment were excluded from the earlier analysis of approximately 600 of the donors. An earlier analysis of 500 to 600 of the donors classified V segments as functional when productive rearrangements were above 56.7% and as segregating when the standard deviation between donors was above 5%. To diagnose cytomegalovirus status from the catalog of TCR beta chain sequences, a statistical classification framework was built. In a later analysis, TCR nucleotide sequences were compared against IMGT/GENE-DB human TR gene sequences so that V and J genes could be assigned. Using the TCRdist pipeline, a later analysis assigned CDR3 sequences along with most-parsimonious VDJ recombination scenarios. A later analysis defined each TCR beta chain by its CDR3 amino acid sequence plus V-gene family, and excluded reads lacking a unique V-gene family. As a way to deal with suspected cross-contamination and a sequencing artifact, a later analysis dropped hundreds of nucleotide sequences that were highly shared and had low generation probability. In a later analysis, a clonal expansion index was calculated for each public chain from normalized within-repertoire ranks of inferred template counts. In a later analysis, generation probabilities were computed with a VDJ recombination model fitted to out-of-frame rearrangements, and the resulting probabilities were checked against IGoR. In a later analysis, hypergeometric tests were used to score TCR-TCR, TCR-HLA and TCR-CMV co-occurrence, with a repertoire-size bias correction applied to TCR pairs. To estimate false discovery rates, a later analysis permuted the HLA or CMV assignments 20 times. In a later analysis, co-occurring TCRs were grouped using DBSCAN, and TCRdist sequence similarity was added for clustering within HLA-allele-positive subsets. Repertoires with fewer than 30,000 or more than 120,000 public chains, plus five repertoires with anomalous nucleotide sharing, were excluded from co-occurrence clustering. Not all clones reach the TCRdb copy of this immuneACCESS table, which keeps in-frame sequences only. Checked studies attribute under half of the gap to unresolved V genes and leave the rest unexplained. V and J calls and clone size are copied from that table; D and trimming were computed from the DNA. The sample table records approximately 260,000 clones; roughly four fifths of these occur just once. The ten biggest clones cover 1.5% to 2% of the sample.

For this clone: What this receptor recognizes is not known. Base qualities are missing; no much larger clone stands one base away.

Study-wide findings and limitations: An earlier analysis of some 560 of the donors showed that most TCR beta V segments appeared in productive rearrangements either about 87% or about 30% of the time, which broadly matched IMGT annotations. According to a later analysis, parvovirus B19, influenza, CMV and Epstein-Barr virus appeared linked to several top co-occurrence clusters. The classifier was reported to diagnose cytomegalovirus status with high specificity and sensitivity in both the original and validation cohorts. Because counts were too low, more than 15 rarely observed V segments, including chromosome 9 orphons, were left out of the earlier analysis of 500 to 750 of the donors. Roughly uniform sequencing depth across donors was assumed in presence/absence analyses, although this assumption may not hold. The study listed 164 TCR beta chains as associated with cytomegalovirus. Compared with the 666-donor mean, donors in an Asian-associated ancestry cluster had fewer N-insertions in productive TCRs, according to a later genetic analysis. Only TCR beta chains were sequenced in this cohort, and the absence of alpha or paired-chain data limited detectable features. While some public TCRs were present in many individuals, most TCR sequences turned up only very rarely across donors. In a later analysis, HLA-associated TCR beta chains showed more clonal expansion and lower generation probabilities than non-associated chains that were equally common. When HLA alleles, especially DR and DQ, strongly co-occurred, attributing TCR associations to individual alleles was difficult. A later genetic analysis associated a missense DCLRE1C variant with V-gene and J-gene trimming of TCR beta chains, and an independent cohort replicated the association. It was suggested by the authors that the approach could potentially be generalized to other disease states and immunological phenotypes. Because HLA typing was unavailable for some donors at each locus, only the typed subset was used in association tests. Immune exposure information for the cohort was limited to CMV serostatus. Most CMV-associated TCR beta chains appeared to be HLA-restricted in a later analysis, and the HLA associations seemed to be driven largely by CMV exposure. A further reported finding was that TCR beta sequences accurately predicted the HLA-A and HLA-B alleles for most subjects in the first cohort. According to a later analysis, TCR association rates differed among HLA loci, with DRB1 alleles showing the most associated TCRs and HLA-C alleles showing the fewest. In vitro tests confirmed that a few of the cytomegalovirus-associated TCR beta chains recognize cytomegalovirus antigens. Specific HLA alleles were associated with roughly 17,000 TCR beta sequences at a false discovery rate of 0.05 in a later analysis. Correlated functional status among segregating V segments might reflect linkage disequilibrium, but an unknown experimental factor could not be ruled out. Some IMGT-functional V segments, including TRBV6-2 and TRBV6-3, could not be told apart with the 87-base-pair reads, so those segments were excluded. A cluster of highly shared sequence variants was judged likely to represent a technical artifact of the sequencing pipeline.

The TCR was taken from a woman in her forties in good health and CMV-seropositive. The sequenced sample was PBMCs. This chain is built from TRBV6-5 and TRBJ1-6; too little of a D gene remains to name it. In nucleotide form, the sequence is TGTGCCAGCAGTTTGCGGTCCTATAATTCACCCCTCCACTTT. Its translation is CASSLRSYNSPLHF.